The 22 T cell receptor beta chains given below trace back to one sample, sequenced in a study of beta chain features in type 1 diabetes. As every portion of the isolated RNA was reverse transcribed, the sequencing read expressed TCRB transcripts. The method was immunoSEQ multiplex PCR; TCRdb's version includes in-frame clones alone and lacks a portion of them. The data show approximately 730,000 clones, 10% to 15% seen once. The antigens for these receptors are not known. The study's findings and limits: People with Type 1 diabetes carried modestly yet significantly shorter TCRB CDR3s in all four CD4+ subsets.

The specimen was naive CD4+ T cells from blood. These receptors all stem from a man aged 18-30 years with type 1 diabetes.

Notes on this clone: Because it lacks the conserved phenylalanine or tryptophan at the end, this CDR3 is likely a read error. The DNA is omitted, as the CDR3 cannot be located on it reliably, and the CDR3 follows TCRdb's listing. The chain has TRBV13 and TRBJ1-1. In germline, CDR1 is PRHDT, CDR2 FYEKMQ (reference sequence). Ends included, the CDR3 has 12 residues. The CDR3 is CASSYPGSPKTS.

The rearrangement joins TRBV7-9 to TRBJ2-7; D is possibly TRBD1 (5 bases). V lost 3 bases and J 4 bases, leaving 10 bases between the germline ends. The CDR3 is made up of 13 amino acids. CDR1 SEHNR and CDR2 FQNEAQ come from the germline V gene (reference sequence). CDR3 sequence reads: CASSLDNKYEQYF. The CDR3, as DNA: TGTGCCAGCAGCTTGGACAACAAATACGAGCAGTACTTC.

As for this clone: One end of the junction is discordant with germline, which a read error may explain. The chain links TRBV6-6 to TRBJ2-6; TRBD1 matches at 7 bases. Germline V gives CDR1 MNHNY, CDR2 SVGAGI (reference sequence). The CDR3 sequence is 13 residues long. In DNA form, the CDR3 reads TGCGCGACAGGGCACTCTGGGGCCAACGTCCTGACTTTC. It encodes CATGHSGANVLTF.

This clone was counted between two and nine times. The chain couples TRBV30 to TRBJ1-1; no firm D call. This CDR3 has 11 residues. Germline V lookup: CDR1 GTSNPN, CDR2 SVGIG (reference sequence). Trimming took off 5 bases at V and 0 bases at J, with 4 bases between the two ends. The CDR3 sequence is CAWGVNTEAFF. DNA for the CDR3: TGTGCCTGGGGGGTGAACACTGAAGCTTTCTTT.

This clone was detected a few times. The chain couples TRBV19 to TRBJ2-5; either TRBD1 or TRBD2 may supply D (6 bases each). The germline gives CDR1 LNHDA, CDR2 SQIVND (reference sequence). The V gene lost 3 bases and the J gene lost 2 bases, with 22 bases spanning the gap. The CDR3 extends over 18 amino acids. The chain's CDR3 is CASSIGSVWGREQETQYF. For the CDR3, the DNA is TGTGCCAGTAGTATTGGGAGCGTTTGGGGGCGGGAACAAGAGACCCAGTACTTC.

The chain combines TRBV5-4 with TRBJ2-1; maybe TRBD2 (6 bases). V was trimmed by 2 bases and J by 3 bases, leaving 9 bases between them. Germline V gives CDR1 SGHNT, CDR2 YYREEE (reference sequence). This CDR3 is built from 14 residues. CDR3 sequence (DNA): TGTGCCAGCAGCTTTGGGGGGATCTACAATGAGCAGTTCTTC. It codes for CASSFGGIYNEQFF.

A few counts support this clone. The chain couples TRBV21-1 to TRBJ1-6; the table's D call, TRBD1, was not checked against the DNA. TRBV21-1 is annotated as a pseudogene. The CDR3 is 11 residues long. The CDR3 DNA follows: TGTGCCAACATCAATCCTTGCAGTCTCCACTTT. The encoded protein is CANINPCSLHF.

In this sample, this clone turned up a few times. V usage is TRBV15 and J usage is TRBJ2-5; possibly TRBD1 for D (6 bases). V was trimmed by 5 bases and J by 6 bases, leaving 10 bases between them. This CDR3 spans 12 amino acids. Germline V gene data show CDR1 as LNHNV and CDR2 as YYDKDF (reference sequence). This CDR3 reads CATSEQGKTQYF. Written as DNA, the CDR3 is TGTGCCACCAGCGAGCAGGGGAAGACCCAGTACTTC. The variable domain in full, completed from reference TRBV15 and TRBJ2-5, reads DAMVIQNPRYQVTQFGKPVTLSCSQTLNHNVMYWYQQKSSQAPKLLFHYYDKDFNNEADTPDNFQSRRPNTSFCFLDIRSPGLGDTAMYLCATSEQGKTQYFGPGTRLLVL.

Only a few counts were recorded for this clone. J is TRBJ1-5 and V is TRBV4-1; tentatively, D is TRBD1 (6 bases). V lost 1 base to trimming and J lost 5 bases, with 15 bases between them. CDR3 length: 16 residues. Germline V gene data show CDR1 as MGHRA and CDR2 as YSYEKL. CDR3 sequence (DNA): TGCGCCAGCAGCCAAGGAGTGGCAGGGGTATATCAGCCCCAGCATTTT. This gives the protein CASSQGVAGVYQPQHF.

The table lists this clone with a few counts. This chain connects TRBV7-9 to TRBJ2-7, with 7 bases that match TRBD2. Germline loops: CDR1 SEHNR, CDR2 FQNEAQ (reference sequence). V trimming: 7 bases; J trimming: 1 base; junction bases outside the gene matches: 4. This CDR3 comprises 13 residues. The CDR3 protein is CASTLGGSYEQYF. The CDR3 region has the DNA TGTGCCAGCACCCTGGGAGGGTCCTACGAGCAGTACTTC.

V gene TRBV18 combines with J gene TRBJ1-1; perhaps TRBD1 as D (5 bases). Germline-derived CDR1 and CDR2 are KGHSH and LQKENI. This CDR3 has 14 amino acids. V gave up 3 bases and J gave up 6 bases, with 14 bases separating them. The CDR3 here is CASSPTGVPPEAFF. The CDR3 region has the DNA TGTGCCAGCTCACCCACGGGGGTCCCCCCTGAAGCTTTCTTT.

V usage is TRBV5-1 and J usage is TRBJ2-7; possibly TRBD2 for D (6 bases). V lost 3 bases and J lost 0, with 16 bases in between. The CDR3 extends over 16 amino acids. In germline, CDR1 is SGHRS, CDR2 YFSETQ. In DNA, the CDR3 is TGCGCCAGCAGCTGGACTACTCGCGGTGCCTCCTACGAGCAGTACTTC. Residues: CASSWTTRGASYEQYF. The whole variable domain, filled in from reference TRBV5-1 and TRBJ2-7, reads KAGVTQTPRYLIKTRGQQVTLSCSPISGHRSVSWYQQTPGQGLQFLFEYFSETQRNKGNFPGRFSGRQFSNSRSEMNVSTLELGDSALYLCASSWTTRGASYEQYFGPGTRLTVT.

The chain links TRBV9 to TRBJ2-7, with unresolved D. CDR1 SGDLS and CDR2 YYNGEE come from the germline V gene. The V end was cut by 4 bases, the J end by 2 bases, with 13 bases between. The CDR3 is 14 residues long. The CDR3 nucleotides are TGTGCCAGCAGCCCGAGGTCGGGTACCTACGAGCAGTACTTC. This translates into CASSPRSGTYEQYF. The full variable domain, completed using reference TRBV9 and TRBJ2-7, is DSGVTQTPKHLITATGQRVTLRCSPRSGDLSVYWYQQSLDQGLQFLIQYYNGEERAKGNILERFSAQQFPDLHSELNLSSLELGDSALYFCASSPRSGTYEQYFGPGTRLTVT.

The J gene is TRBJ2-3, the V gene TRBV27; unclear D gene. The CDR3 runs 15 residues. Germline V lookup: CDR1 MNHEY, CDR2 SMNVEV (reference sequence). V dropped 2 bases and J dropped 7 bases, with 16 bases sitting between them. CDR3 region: CASSLISGPSNTQYF. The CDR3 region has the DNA TGTGCCAGCAGTTTAATATCTGGTCCTTCAAATACGCAGTATTTT.

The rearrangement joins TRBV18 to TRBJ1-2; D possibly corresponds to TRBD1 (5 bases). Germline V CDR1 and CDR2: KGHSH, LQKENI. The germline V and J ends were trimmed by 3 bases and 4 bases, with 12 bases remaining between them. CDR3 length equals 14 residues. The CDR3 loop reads CASSPDTGSYGYTF. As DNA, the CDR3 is TGTGCCAGCTCACCGGATACAGGATCCTATGGCTACACCTTC.

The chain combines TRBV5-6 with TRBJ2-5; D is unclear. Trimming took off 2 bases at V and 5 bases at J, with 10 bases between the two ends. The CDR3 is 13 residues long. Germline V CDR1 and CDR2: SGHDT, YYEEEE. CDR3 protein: CASSLRAWETQYF. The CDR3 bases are TGTGCCAGCAGCTTAAGGGCGTGGGAGACCCAGTACTTC.

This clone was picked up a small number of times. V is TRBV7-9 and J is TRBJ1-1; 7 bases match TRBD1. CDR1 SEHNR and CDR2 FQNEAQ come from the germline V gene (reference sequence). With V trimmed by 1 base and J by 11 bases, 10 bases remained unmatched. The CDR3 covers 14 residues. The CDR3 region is CASSLGSDRRKAFF. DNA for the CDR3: TGTGCCAGCAGCTTAGGGTCGGACAGGCGGAAGGCTTTCTTT.

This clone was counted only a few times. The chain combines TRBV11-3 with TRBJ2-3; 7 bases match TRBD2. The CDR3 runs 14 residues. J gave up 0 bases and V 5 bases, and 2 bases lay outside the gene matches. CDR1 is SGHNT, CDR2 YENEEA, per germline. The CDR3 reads CASSLSGSTDTQYF. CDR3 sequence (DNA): TGTGCCAGCAGCCTTAGCGGGAGCACAGATACGCAGTATTTT.

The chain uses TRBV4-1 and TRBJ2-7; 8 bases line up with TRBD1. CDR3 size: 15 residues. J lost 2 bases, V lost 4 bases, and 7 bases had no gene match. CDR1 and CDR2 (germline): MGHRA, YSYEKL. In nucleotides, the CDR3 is TGCGCCAGCAGCCTTGGCGACAGGGGTGCCTACGAGCAGTACTTC. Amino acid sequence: CASSLGDRGAYEQYF.

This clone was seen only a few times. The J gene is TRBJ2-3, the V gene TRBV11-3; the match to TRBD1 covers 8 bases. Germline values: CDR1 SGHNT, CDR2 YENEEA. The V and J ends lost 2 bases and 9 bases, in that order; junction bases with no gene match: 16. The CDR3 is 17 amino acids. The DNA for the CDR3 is TGTGCCAGCAGCTTAAGTCTCGAGACAGGGGTTATTTGGACGCAGTATTTT. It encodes CASSLSLETGVIWTQYF.

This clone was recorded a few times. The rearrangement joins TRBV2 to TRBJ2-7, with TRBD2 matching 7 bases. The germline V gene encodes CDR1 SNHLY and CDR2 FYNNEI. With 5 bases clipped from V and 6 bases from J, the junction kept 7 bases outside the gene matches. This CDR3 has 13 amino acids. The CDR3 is CASSSDWEGEQYF. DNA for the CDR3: TGTGCCAGCAGTTCGGATTGGGAGGGCGAGCAGTACTTC.

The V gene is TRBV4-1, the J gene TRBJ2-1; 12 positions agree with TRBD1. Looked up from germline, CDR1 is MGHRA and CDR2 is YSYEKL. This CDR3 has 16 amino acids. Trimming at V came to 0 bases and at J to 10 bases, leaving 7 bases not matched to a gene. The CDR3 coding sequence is TGCGCCAGCAGCCAAGAGAACCGGGACAGGGGGCACGAGCAGTTCTTC. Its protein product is CASSQENRDRGHEQFF.